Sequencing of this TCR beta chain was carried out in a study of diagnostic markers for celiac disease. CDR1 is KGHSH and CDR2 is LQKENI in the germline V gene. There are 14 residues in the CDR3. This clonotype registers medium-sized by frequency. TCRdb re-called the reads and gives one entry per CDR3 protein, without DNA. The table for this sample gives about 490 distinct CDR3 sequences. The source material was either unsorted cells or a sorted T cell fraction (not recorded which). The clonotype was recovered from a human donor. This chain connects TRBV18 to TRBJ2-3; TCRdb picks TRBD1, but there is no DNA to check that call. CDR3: CASSQGQGTDTQYF. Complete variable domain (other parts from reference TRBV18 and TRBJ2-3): NAGVMQNPRHLVRRRGQEARLRCSPMKGHSHVYWYRQLPEEGLKFMVYLQKENIIDESGMPKERFSAEFPKEGPSILRIQQVVRGDSAAYFCASSQGQGTDTQYFGPGTRLTVL.